These 26 T cell receptor beta chains share one sample of origin, sequenced in a study of technical replicates of blood from a handful of donors (dated by TCRdb to 2017 to 2019). Libraries were constructed by the immunoSEQ multiplex PCR assay. TCRdb re-hosts the immuneACCESS table, in-frame sequences only. Its copies lack some clones; in the studies checked, an unresolved V gene accounts for under half of them, and the cause for the rest is not known. This sample lists 60,000 to 90,000 clones; around nine tenths were detected once. The ten largest clones take up roughly 0.33% of the sample. The sample was T cells isolated from PBMCs. These receptors were obtained from a human donor in good health.

The chain recombines TRBV19 with TRBJ2-5; 8 bases are shared with TRBD1. This CDR3 is built from 14 residues. Germline V gene data show CDR1 as LNHDA and CDR2 as SQIVND (reference sequence). J was trimmed by 7 bases and V by 5 bases; bases with no gene match: 9. Here the CDR3 reads CASSGTGQGGTQYF. For the CDR3, the DNA is TGTGCCAGTAGTGGTACCGGACAGGGTGGGACCCAGTACTTC.

This clone was seen a single time. This chain connects TRBV5-4 to TRBJ1-2; TRBD1 might be the D (5 bases). This CDR3 contains 13 residues. Deletions cut 3 bases from V and 4 bases from J, with 10 bases between. Germline V gene data show CDR1 as SGHNT and CDR2 as YYREEE (reference sequence). CDR3 region: CASSSGTFYGYTF. The CDR3 DNA reads TGTGCCAGCAGCTCCGGGACTTTCTATGGCTACACCTTC.

The chain has TRBV5-1 and TRBJ2-5; 7 positions agree with TRBD1. This CDR3 has 16 residues. Germline loops: CDR1 SGHRS, CDR2 YFSETQ. After removal of 0 bases from V and 4 bases from J, the junction contained 9 bases not matched to a gene. CDR3 protein: CASSLAVTGSGETQYF. The CDR3 DNA is TGCGCCAGCAGCTTGGCCGTGACAGGGTCGGGAGAGACCCAGTACTTC.

The chain has TRBV18 and TRBJ2-5, with 7 bases aligning to TRBD1. The germline V gene encodes CDR1 KGHSH and CDR2 LQKENI. This CDR3 spans 12 amino acids. With V trimmed by 8 bases and J by 3 bases, 3 bases remained unmatched. CDR3 nucleotides: TGTGCCAGCCAGGGGGAAAAAGAGACCCAGTACTTC. Residues: CASQGEKETQYF.

The chain links TRBV6-1 to TRBJ1-5; 10 bases align to TRBD1. J lost 6 bases, V lost 7 bases, and 6 bases had no gene match. CDR1 and CDR2 from the germline V gene are MNHNS and SASEGT. CDR3 length equals 14 residues. CDR3 nucleotides: TGTGCCAGCACTATGACAGGGGGCAGTCAGCCCCAGCATTTT. Its translation: CASTMTGGSQPQHF.

The chain is built from TRBV19 and TRBJ1-2, with unresolved D. Germline V gene sequence: CDR1 LNHDA, CDR2 SQIVND (reference sequence). Trimming took off 6 bases at V and 4 bases at J, with 15 bases between the two ends. There are 14 residues in the CDR3. CDR3 in DNA: TGTGCCAGTAGCCAGGAGGGATACAGCTATGGCTACACCTTC. This gives the protein CASSQEGYSYGYTF.

The chain links TRBV9 to TRBJ2-5; D gene ambiguous. Deletions cut 0 bases from V and 2 bases from J, with 8 bases between. The CDR3 runs to 14 residues. Germline CDR1 reads SGDLS; CDR2 reads YYNGEE. The CDR3 is CASSVDSYQETQYF. The CDR3 DNA reads TGTGCCAGCAGCGTAGATAGCTATCAAGAGACCCAGTACTTC.

The chain is built from TRBV19 and TRBJ2-7; 10 nucleotides line up with TRBD2. The CDR3 totals 14 residues. Germline CDR1 LNHDA, CDR2 SQIVND (reference sequence). V lost 5 bases to trimming and J lost 5 bases; unmatched junction nucleotides: 6. The CDR3: CASSPGTSVNEQYF. The CDR3 nucleotides read TGTGCCAGTAGTCCTGGGACTAGCGTTAACGAGCAGTACTTC.

V and J are TRBV7-8 and TRBJ1-2; 7 bases agree with TRBD1. The CDR3 spans 13 residues. Trimming removed 5 bases from V and 4 bases from J; junction bases left unmatched: 4. Germline CDR1 is SGHVS and CDR2 is FQNEAQ. The CDR3 is CASSPGTAYGYTF. CDR3 nucleotides: TGTGCCAGCAGCCCCGGGACAGCCTATGGCTACACCTTC.

This clone was seen only a few times. This chain links TRBV11-2 with TRBJ1-1, with 8 bases lining up with TRBD1. The CDR3 totals 14 residues. V lost 5 bases and J lost 4; bases outside the gene matches: 6. Germline V gene lookup returns CDR1 SGHAT and CDR2 FQNNGV. CDR3: CASSVGTGLTEAFF. CDR3 in DNA: TGTGCCAGCAGCGTAGGGACAGGCCTCACTGAAGCTTTCTTT.

The chain employs TRBV28 and TRBJ1-1, with 8 bases that match TRBD1. The V gene's germline CDR1 is MDHEN and CDR2 SYDVKM. The CDR3 sequence is 15 residues long. V lost 7 bases to trimming and J lost 5 bases; unmatched junction nucleotides: 12. The CDR3 nucleotides read TGTGCCAGCACCTTACCGGACAGGGTCTTAACTGAAGCTTTCTTT. Translation gives CASTLPDRVLTEAFF.

This clone was found once. The chain is built from TRBV5-6 and TRBJ1-1, with D tentatively TRBD1 (6 bases). V lost 5 bases to trimming and J lost 0 bases, with 14 bases between them. CDR3 length: 15 residues. CDR1 and CDR2 (germline): SGHDT, YYEEEE. Here the CDR3 DNA reads TGTGCCAGCAGACGACAGGTTTGGATGAACACTGAAGCTTTCTTT. Translating gives CASRRQVWMNTEAFF.

The V gene is TRBV13, the J gene TRBJ1-1, with TRBD1 identical over 7 bases. J was trimmed by 3 bases and V by 5 bases; bases with no gene match: 3. There are 13 residues in the CDR3. Germline CDR1 is PRHDT and CDR2 is FYEKMQ (reference sequence). Written as DNA, the CDR3 is TGTGCCAGCAGCGTCCAGGGGGACACTGAAGCTTTCTTT. Its translation: CASSVQGDTEAFF.

This clone showed up just once. This chain joins TRBV5-4 and TRBJ2-3, with D unclear. Germline V lookup: CDR1 SGHNT, CDR2 YYREEE (reference sequence). CDR3 length equals 16 residues. V lost 0 bases to trimming and J lost 0 bases, with 11 bases between them. CDR3 sequence reads: CASSLGATKSTDTQYF. DNA of the CDR3: TGTGCCAGCAGCTTGGGGGCGACCAAAAGCACAGATACGCAGTATTTT.

The chain uses TRBV18 and TRBJ1-1; D not certain. The germline V and J ends were trimmed by 2 bases and 1 base, with 11 bases remaining between them. The CDR3 totals 15 residues. Germline values: CDR1 KGHSH, CDR2 LQKENI. CDR3 nucleotides: TGTGCCAGCTCACCATCGAGACTCTCGAACACTGAAGCTTTCTTT. It is translated as CASSPSRLSNTEAFF.

The chain links TRBV7-6 to TRBJ2-7; 10 positions match TRBD2. V gave up 2 bases and J gave up 2 bases; unmatched junction bases: 9. The CDR3 contains 17 residues. Germline V lookup: CDR1 SGHVS, CDR2 FNYEAQ. Written as DNA, the CDR3 is TGTGCCAGCAGCTTAAGCCCCAGCGGGAGGGTAACCTACGAGCAGTACTTC. Translating gives CASSLSPSGRVTYEQYF.

The rearrangement uses TRBV19 and TRBJ2-7, with 15 bases aligning to TRBD2. The V gene's germline CDR1 is LNHDA and CDR2 SQIVND (reference sequence). The CDR3 runs to 17 residues. The V gene end was trimmed by 5 bases and the J gene end by 0 bases; junction bases not matched to a gene: 5. CDR3 bases: TGTGCCAGTAGTGTGGGGACTAGCGGGAGGATCTCCTACGAGCAGTACTTC. This gives the protein CASSVGTSGRISYEQYF.

The rearrangement links TRBV19 to TRBJ2-5; D not resolved. V was trimmed by 3 bases and J by 1 base, leaving 12 bases between them. CDR1 and CDR2 from the germline V gene are LNHDA and SQIVND (reference sequence). The CDR3 is 15 residues long. CDR3 in amino acids: CASSMGRKGQETQYF. DNA for the CDR3: TGTGCCAGTAGTATGGGCCGAAAAGGCCAAGAGACCCAGTACTTC.

The chain links TRBV7-9 to TRBJ1-2; tentative D call: TRBD1 (6 bases). CDR3 size: 13 residues. The germline V and J ends were trimmed by 5 bases and 6 bases, with 13 bases remaining between them. Germline assignment: CDR1 SEHNR and CDR2 FQNEAQ (reference sequence). Written as DNA, the CDR3 is TGTGCCAGCAGCCTTGGACAGATAAATGGCTACACCTTC. It encodes CASSLGQINGYTF.

This chain joins TRBV7-3 and TRBJ2-3, with D perhaps TRBD2 (5 bases). V was clipped by 2 bases and J by 0 bases, with 12 bases between them. From germline, CDR1 is SGHTA and CDR2 FQGTGA. There are 16 residues in the CDR3. CDR3 protein: CASSLSSSTSTDTQYF. The CDR3 bases are TGTGCCAGCAGCTTATCTAGCAGTACTAGCACAGATACGCAGTATTTT.

The chain uses TRBV4-2 and TRBJ1-5, with 9 nucleotides matching TRBD1. There are 15 residues in the CDR3. Per the germline V gene, CDR1 is LGHNA and CDR2 is YNFKEQ. Trimming at V came to 0 bases and at J to 5 bases, leaving 2 bases not matched to a gene. CDR3 residues: CASSQEQGAHQPQHF. CDR3 DNA sequence: TGTGCCAGCAGCCAAGAACAGGGGGCACATCAGCCCCAGCATTTT.

This clone has a single count. V is TRBV6-5 and J is TRBJ2-3; 9 bases are a match to TRBD2. The trim removed 1 base at V and 3 bases at J, leaving 5 bases unmatched. This CDR3 is built from 16 residues. CDR1 is MNHEY and CDR2 is SVGAGI in the germline V gene. The CDR3 here is CASSYFSSGRTDTQYF. CDR3 in DNA: TGTGCCAGCAGTTACTTTAGTAGCGGGAGAACAGATACGCAGTATTTT.

The chain joins TRBV19 to TRBJ2-2; no firm D call. There are 12 residues in the CDR3. Germline V gives CDR1 LNHDA, CDR2 SQIVND (reference sequence). V lost 5 bases to trimming and J lost 5 bases, with 6 bases between them. CDR3 nucleotides: TGTGCCAGTAGTCCTTATACCGGGGAGCTGTTTTTT. The encoded protein is CASSPYTGELFF. The full variable domain, with the rest looked up from reference TRBV19 and TRBJ2-2, is DGGITQSPKYLFRKEGQNVTLSCEQNLNHDAMYWYRQDPGQGLRLIYYSQIVNDFQKGDIAEGYSVSREKKESFPLTVTSAQKNPTAFYLCASSPYTGELFFGEGSRLTVL.

The chain uses TRBV10-3 and TRBJ2-1; 8 bases line up with TRBD1. Trimming took 4 bases from V and 9 from J; bases not matched to a gene: 14. There are 16 residues in the CDR3. Germline lookup yields CDR1 ENHRY and CDR2 SYGVKD. CDR3 coding DNA: TGTGCCATCAGTGGAGATTGGACAGGGTCTTGGTCTGAGCAGTTCTTC. It codes for CAISGDWTGSWSEQFF.

J is TRBJ2-7 and V is TRBV6-5; D call uncertain. The germline V gene has CDR1 MNHEY and CDR2 SVGAGI. The CDR3 contains 14 residues. The germline V and J ends were trimmed by 5 bases and 1 base, with 12 bases remaining between them. CDR3 in amino acids: CASSPDDISYEQYF. The CDR3, as DNA: TGTGCCAGCAGTCCAGACGACATATCCTACGAGCAGTACTTC.

The chain couples TRBV19 to TRBJ2-3; TRBD2 matches at 8 bases. Unmatched junction bases numbered 14, after V lost 3 bases and J lost 0 bases. CDR3 size: 19 residues. Germline loops: CDR1 LNHDA, CDR2 SQIVND (reference sequence). In DNA form, the CDR3 reads TGTGCCAGTAGTATTTTAGCGGGGTTAAATTTTGGTAGCACAGATACGCAGTATTTT. Amino acids: CASSILAGLNFGSTDTQYF.